This T cell receptor beta chain was sequenced in a study of technical replicates of blood from four donors listed by TCRdb under 2017. Via the germline V gene (reference sequence), CDR1 is PRHDT and CDR2 FYEKMQ. Inclusive of the bounding cysteine and phenylalanine, the CDR3 is 18 residues long. Only CDR3 DNA is held: 54 bases, read in frame from base 1. Germline trimming: 2 bases from V, 3 bases from J; junction bases outside gene matches: 13. The library was generated by the immunoSEQ multiplex PCR assay. In TCRdb, the immuneACCESS table is reduced to in-frame sequences with V and J assigned. These tables do not hold every clone; where another copy was compared, an unresolved V gene accounts for under half, and the others remain unexplained. This sample has about 34,000 clones in its table, and approximately 94% of those were observed once. Around 4.1% of the sample is in the top ten clones. Details on this clone: Its antigen remains unidentified. No much larger clone is present one base from it, and per-base qualities are unavailable.

Recombination connected TRBV13 to TRBJ2-7; 10 bases in the middle match TRBD2. The origin of this receptor is a human donor in good health. Some clones in this sample may be carry-over from other donors' samples. Sequenced sample: PBMCs. The CDR3 in this case is CASSLRPRRLAGDYEQYF. The DNA is TGTGCCAGCAGCTTACGCCCCCGGAGGCTAGCGGGAGACTACGAGCAGTACTTC.